The clone carrying this T cell receptor (beta chain) was found once. This sample is drawn from a study of radiation and T cells in renal cell carcinoma. Sample time point: baseline pretreatment blood. The treatment was: 15 Gy SBRT to primary tumor, nephrectomy 4 weeks later. The germline gives CDR1 LGHNA, CDR2 YSLEER. V gave up 4 bases and J gave up 8 bases; unmatched junction bases: 9. The CDR3 length is 15 residues. TCRdb keeps only in-frame clones here, not all; method: immunoSEQ multiplex PCR. The data contain more than 140,000 clones, around 78% of them singletons. The J gene is TRBJ1-4, the V gene TRBV4-3; 8 bases are shared with TRBD1. Sample: blood, taken from a patient whose treatment included radiotherapy and nephrectomy. The receptor comes from a woman in her fifties or sixties with renal cell carcinoma. The CDR3 sequence: CASSRITGGGEKLFF. CDR3 nucleotide sequence: TGCGCCAGCAGCCGGATAACAGGGGGTGGGGAAAAACTGTTTTTT.